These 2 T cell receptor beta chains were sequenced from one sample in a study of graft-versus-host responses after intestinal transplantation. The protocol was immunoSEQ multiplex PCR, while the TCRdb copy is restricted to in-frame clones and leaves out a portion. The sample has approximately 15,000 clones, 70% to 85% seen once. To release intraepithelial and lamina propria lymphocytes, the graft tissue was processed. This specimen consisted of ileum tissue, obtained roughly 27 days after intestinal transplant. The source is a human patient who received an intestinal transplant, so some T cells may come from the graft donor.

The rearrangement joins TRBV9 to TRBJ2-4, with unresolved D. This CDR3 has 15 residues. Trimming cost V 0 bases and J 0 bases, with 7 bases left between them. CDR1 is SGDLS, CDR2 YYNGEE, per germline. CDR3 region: CASSVGPLAKNIQYF. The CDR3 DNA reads TGTGCCAGCAGCGTAGGGCCCCTAGCCAAAAACATTCAGTACTTC. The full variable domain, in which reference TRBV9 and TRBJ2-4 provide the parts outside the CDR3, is DSGVTQTPKHLITATGQRVTLRCSPRSGDLSVYWYQQSLDQGLQFLIQYYNGEERAKGNILERFSAQQFPDLHSELNLSSLELGDSALYFCASSVGPLAKNIQYFGAGTRLSVL.

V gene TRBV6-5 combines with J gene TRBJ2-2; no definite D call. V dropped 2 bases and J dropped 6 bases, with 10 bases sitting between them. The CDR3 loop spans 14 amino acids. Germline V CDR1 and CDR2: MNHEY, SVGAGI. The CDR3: CASSYVHSPGELFF. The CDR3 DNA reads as TGTGCCAGCAGTTACGTTCACAGTCCCGGGGAGCTGTTTTTT.